This T cell receptor (beta chain) derives from a study of identical twins. Findings of the study overall: Conclusions were based on cross-sectional statistical analysis, without following the same donors.

The junction had 8 bases not matched to a gene; V was cut back by 7 bases and J by 8 bases. Germline V CDR1 and CDR2: LNHDA, SQIVND (reference sequence). The CDR3 contains 13 residues. Template switching added a universal primer site, and cDNA bore unique molecular identifiers. MiXCR, run by TCRdb on the 5' RACE reads, gives a single entry per CDR3 protein. The repertoire includes roughly 700,000 distinct CDR3 sequences, about 9.4% of them detected once, and around 0.98% sits in the top ten. This clonotype was seen only once. As yet, its antigen is unknown. This sample also belongs to another study, concerning yellow fever vaccine responses in identical twins.

The sequencing input was PBMCs. The origin of this receptor is a woman younger than 35 in good health. This chain connects TRBV19 to TRBJ1-1; 9 bases agree with TRBD1. The CDR3 loop is CASTGTGNYEAFF. The CDR3 bases are TGTGCCAGTACCGGGACAGGGAATTACGAAGCTTTCTTT.